A single sample gave rise to the 26 T cell receptor beta chains below, sequenced in a study of early T cells in non-severe SARS-CoV-2 infection. TCRdb itself ran the 5' RACE reads through MiXCR, one entry per CDR3 protein. The sample includes about 70,000 distinct CDR3 sequences, about 11% of them seen just once. Material: whole blood. The receptors stem from an adult who was a healthcare worker with PCR-confirmed SARS-CoV-2 infection or an uninfected control (not recorded which).

CDR3 protein: CAIRSSGGVGSTDTQYF. The CDR3 coding sequence is TGTGCCATCAGGAGTAGCGGGGGGGTTGGCTCGACAGATACGCAGTATTTT. The V gene is TRBV10-3, the J gene TRBJ2-3; 11 bases match TRBD2. The CDR3 spans 17 residues. V dropped 6 bases and J dropped 3; count of bases not matched to a gene: 11. Germline V gene sequence: CDR1 ENHRY, CDR2 SYGVKD.

The V call is TRBV9, the J call TRBJ2-3; the D gene is possibly TRBD2 (7 bases). V was trimmed by 7 bases and J by 2 bases, leaving 14 bases between them. The CDR3 loop spans 14 amino acids. Looked up from germline, CDR1 is SGDLS and CDR2 is YYNGEE. The CDR3 loop reads CASAYGGPTDTQYF. CDR3 coding DNA: TGTGCCAGCGCGTACGGGGGGCCCACAGATACGCAGTATTTT.

This clonotype turned up a few times. This chain joins TRBV5-5 and TRBJ2-3; 9 bases fit TRBD1. V lost 4 bases to trimming and J lost 1 base; unmatched junction nucleotides: 7. The CDR3 runs 16 residues. The germline CDR1 and CDR2 sequences are SGHKS and YYEKEE (reference sequence). In DNA form, the CDR3 reads TGTGCCAGCAGCCTCTTGACAGGGGGTGGCACAGATACGCAGTATTTT. This sequence encodes CASSLLTGGGTDTQYF.

A few counts support this clonotype. The V and J genes are TRBV5-6 and TRBJ2-6; the match to TRBD1 covers 8 bases. With 6 bases clipped from V and 4 bases from J, the junction kept 9 bases outside the gene matches. Germline V gene sequence: CDR1 SGHDT, CDR2 YYEEEE. This CDR3 has 16 amino acids. The CDR3 here is CASTPTGAHGANVLTF. In nucleotides, the CDR3 is TGTGCCAGCACCCCGACAGGGGCGCACGGGGCCAACGTCCTGACTTTC.

V and J are TRBV2 and TRBJ2-7, with D possibly being TRBD1 (6 bases). This CDR3 has 15 residues. Trimming took 7 bases from V and 0 from J, leaving 16 bases between them. Germline V gene sequence: CDR1 SNHLY, CDR2 FYNNEI. For the CDR3, the DNA is TGTGCCAGCACTGGGGGCGGTTCCCCCTCCTACGAGCAGTACTTC. It encodes CASTGGGSPSYEQYF.

V and J are TRBV3-1 and TRBJ2-5, with 11 bases identical to TRBD1. Germline values: CDR1 LGHDT, CDR2 YNNKEL (reference sequence). After removal of 4 bases from V and 5 bases from J, the junction contained 6 bases not matched to a gene. The CDR3 loop spans 15 amino acids. Here the CDR3 DNA reads TGTGCCAGCAGCCTTCGGACAGGGGGCGCGGAGACCCAGTACTTC. This encodes CASSLRTGGAETQYF.

The V gene is TRBV29-1, the J gene TRBJ2-1; D call uncertain. The CDR3 spans 13 residues. Germline assignment: CDR1 SQVTM and CDR2 ANQGSEA. V lost 5 bases and J lost 3, with 11 bases in between. The CDR3 DNA follows: TGCAGCGTTTGGACGGCTAGCTACAATGAGCAGTTCTTC. Translation gives CSVWTASYNEQFF.

This clonotype was detected many times. This chain connects TRBV10-2 to TRBJ1-5, with D uncertain. Per the germline V gene, CDR1 is WSHSY and CDR2 is SAAADI. The CDR3 has 16 residues. V gave up 1 base and J gave up 0 bases, with 10 bases separating them. The chain's CDR3 is CASSEYPRSSNQPQHF. The CDR3, as DNA: TGCGCCAGCAGTGAGTATCCACGGAGTAGCAATCAGCCCCAGCATTTT.

This clonotype was seen at least ten times. The chain uses TRBV5-8 and TRBJ2-4; no reliable D call. V was trimmed by 2 bases and J by 0 bases, leaving 12 bases between them. There are 16 residues in the CDR3. The germline V gene has CDR1 SGHTS and CDR2 YDEGEE. The CDR3 DNA reads TGTGCCAGCAGCTTTATCACTATTGAAGCCAAAAACATTCAGTACTTC. The encoded protein is CASSFITIEAKNIQYF.

V usage is TRBV4-3 and J usage is TRBJ2-7; D is ambiguous. Germline CDR1 and CDR2: LGHNA and YSLEER. The CDR3 loop spans 13 amino acids. Deletions cut 0 bases from V and 2 bases from J, with 5 bases between. CDR3 bases: TGCGCCAGCAGCCAAGAATACACCTACGAGCAGTACTTC. It yields the protein CASSQEYTYEQYF.

The chain recombines TRBV5-4 with TRBJ1-2; D is ambiguous. Germline V gene sequence: CDR1 SGHNT, CDR2 YYREEE (reference sequence). The CDR3 extends over 15 amino acids. Trimming shortened V by 2 bases and J by 0 bases, and 11 bases separated the two germline ends. Here the CDR3 DNA reads TGTGCCAGCAGCTTAAGTAACCGAGCTAACTATGGCTACACCTTC. Amino acids: CASSLSNRANYGYTF.

Remarks on this clonotype: Given a much more abundant clone one base away, this may be a read error. The V call is TRBV7-9, the J call TRBJ2-5; TRBD1 aligns across 8 bases. In germline, CDR1 is SEHNR, CDR2 FQNEAQ (reference sequence). The CDR3 contains 15 residues. In nucleotides, the CDR3 is TGTGTCAGCAGCCTCCCGACAGGGGTAATGGAGACCCAGTACTTC. Amino acids: CVSSLPTGVMETQYF.

The chain employs TRBV3-1 and TRBJ2-7, with 12 bases fitting TRBD2. From germline, CDR1 is LGHDT and CDR2 YNNKEL (reference sequence). This CDR3 contains 15 residues. J gave up 4 bases and V 3 bases, and 4 bases lay outside the gene matches. In DNA form, the CDR3 reads TGTGCCAGCAGCCACCGGACTAGCGGGGTGTACGAGCAGTACTTC. The encoded protein is CASSHRTSGVYEQYF.

V usage is TRBV6-2 or TRBV6-3 and J usage is TRBJ2-3; 7 bases fit TRBD2. Trimming at V came to 6 bases and at J to 10 bases, leaving 7 bases not matched to a gene. The germline V gene has CDR1 MNHEY and CDR2 SVGEGT. The CDR3 has 12 residues. This CDR3 is CASRTLAPAQYF. CDR3 bases: TGTGCCAGCAGGACACTAGCGCCGGCGCAGTATTTT.

The V gene is TRBV6-5, the J gene TRBJ2-5; 7 nucleotides align to TRBD1. J was trimmed by 2 bases and V by 3 bases; bases with no gene match: 3. The V gene's germline CDR1 is MNHEY and CDR2 SVGAGI. The CDR3 extends over 14 amino acids. The CDR3 nucleotides read TGTGCCAGCAGTTATCGCAGGGGGCAAGAGACCCAGTACTTC. This translates into CASSYRRGQETQYF.

In its sample, this clonotype was seen many times. The junction and the germline gene differ at one end; a read error may be behind it. V usage is TRBV5-1 and J usage is TRBJ2-1; the D is unclear. The CDR3 covers 13 residues. CDR1 and CDR2 from the germline V gene are SGHRS and YFSETQ. The CDR3 here is CASTLSQYNEQFF. The CDR3, as DNA: TGCGCCAGCACCTTGTCACAGTACAATGAGCAGTTCTTC.

This clonotype was seen a few times. The rearrangement uses TRBV7-2 and TRBJ2-3, with TRBD2 matching 14 bases. Germline loops: CDR1 SGHTA, CDR2 FQGNSA. This CDR3 region has 16 residues. The junction had 4 bases not matched to a gene; V was cut back by 4 bases and J by 4 bases. The CDR3 reads CASSSGLAGGADTQYF. The CDR3 nucleotides read TGTGCCAGCAGCTCCGGACTAGCGGGGGGCGCAGATACGCAGTATTTT.

This clonotype was seen ten or more times. The chain links TRBV24-1 to TRBJ2-1, with D hard to call. V was shortened by 2 bases and J by 7 bases, with 11 bases between the two germline ends. This CDR3 contains 14 residues. Germline V gene data show CDR1 as KGHDR and CDR2 as SFDVKD. The CDR3 loop reads CATSDSLFENEQFF. The CDR3 DNA reads as TGTGCCACCAGTGATTCCCTCTTCGAGAATGAGCAGTTCTTC.

This clonotype was observed at least ten times. CDR3 residues: CSAYRRKGSVDYEQYF. The DNA for the CDR3 is TGCAGTGCTTACCGCAGGAAGGGGTCGGTGGACTACGAGCAGTACTTC. V usage is TRBV20-1 and J usage is TRBJ2-7, with D possibly being TRBD1 (5 bases). The CDR3 covers 16 residues. V was clipped by 5 bases and J by 3 bases, with 23 bases between them. Germline CDR1 is DFQATT and CDR2 is SNEGSKA (reference sequence).

This clonotype showed up just a few times. The chain links TRBV6-4 to TRBJ1-3; D ambiguous. The germline V gene has CDR1 MRHNA and CDR2 SNTAGT. The ends were cut back, 0 bases at V and 0 bases at J, with 6 bases in the middle. This CDR3 region has 15 residues. For the CDR3, the DNA is TGTGCCAGCAGTGACTCCAGCGACTCTGGAAACACCATATATTTT. Its protein product is CASSDSSDSGNTIYF.

This clonotype was detected ten times or more. The V gene is TRBV12-3 or TRBV12-4, the J gene TRBJ2-1, with unresolved D. Trimming pared 7 bases from V and 5 bases from J, leaving 21 bases between. There are 16 residues in the CDR3. CDR3 bases: TGTGCCAGCATCTCGCCCGAGGCTGGCGTCGACAATGAGCAGTTCTTC. It yields the protein CASISPEAGVDNEQFF.

The table lists this clonotype with a few counts. The rearrangement uses TRBV7-9 and TRBJ2-7, with TRBD1 matching over 7 bases. The CDR3 has 14 amino acids. Per the germline V gene, CDR1 is SEHNR and CDR2 is FQNEAQ (reference sequence). Trimming at V came to 5 bases and at J to 2 bases, leaving 6 bases not matched to a gene. This CDR3 reads CASSARDSPYEQYF. For the CDR3, the DNA is TGTGCCAGCAGCGCCCGGGACAGCCCCTACGAGCAGTACTTC.

In its sample, this clonotype was seen many times. This chain joins TRBV20-1 and TRBJ2-1; D not resolved. The CDR3 spans 14 residues. Germline V lookup: CDR1 DFQATT, CDR2 SNEGSKA (reference sequence). V gave up 1 base and J gave up 0 bases, with 7 bases separating them. CDR3 sequence: CSARAGNSYNEQFF. The CDR3 DNA is TGCAGTGCTAGAGCAGGCAACTCCTACAATGAGCAGTTCTTC.

This clonotype turned up a few times. The rearrangement uses TRBV7-2 and TRBJ2-3; 7 positions agree with TRBD1. With 4 bases clipped from V and 2 bases from J, the junction kept 9 bases outside the gene matches. CDR1 is SGHTA and CDR2 is FQGNSA in the germline V gene. CDR3 size: 16 residues. CDR3 sequence reads: CASSYGQVGNTDTQYF. CDR3 nucleotide sequence: TGTGCCAGCAGCTACGGACAGGTTGGAAACACAGATACGCAGTATTTT.

Many counts were recorded for this clonotype. The chain joins TRBV6-1 to TRBJ1-6; D is unclear. Trimming took off 5 bases at V and 6 bases at J, with 11 bases between the two ends. Germline assignment: CDR1 MNHNS and CDR2 SASEGT. The CDR3 is 14 amino acids. The CDR3 reads CASSLFAGNSPLHF. DNA for the CDR3: TGTGCCAGCAGTCTCTTTGCGGGTAATTCACCCCTCCACTTT.

This clonotype was counted ten times or more. The chain combines TRBV13 with TRBJ1-2, with 10 bases matching TRBD1. CDR1 PRHDT and CDR2 FYEKMQ come from the germline V gene (reference sequence). This CDR3 is built from 14 residues. The junction had 5 bases not matched to a gene; V was cut back by 5 bases and J by 5 bases. The CDR3 coding sequence is TGTGCCAGCAGCACCGGACAGGGGGGATATGGCTACACCTTC. Amino acids: CASSTGQGGYGYTF.